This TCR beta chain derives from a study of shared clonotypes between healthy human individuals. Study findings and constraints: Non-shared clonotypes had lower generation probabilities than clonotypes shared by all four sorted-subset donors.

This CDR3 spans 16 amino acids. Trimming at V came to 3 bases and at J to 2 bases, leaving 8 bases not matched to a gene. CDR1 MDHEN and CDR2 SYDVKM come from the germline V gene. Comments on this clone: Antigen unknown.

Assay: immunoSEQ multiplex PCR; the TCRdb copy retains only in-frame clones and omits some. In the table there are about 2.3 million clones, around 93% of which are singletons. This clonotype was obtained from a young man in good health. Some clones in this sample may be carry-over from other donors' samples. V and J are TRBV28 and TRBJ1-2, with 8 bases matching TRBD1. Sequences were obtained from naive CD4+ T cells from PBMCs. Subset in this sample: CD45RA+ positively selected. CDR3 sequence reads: CASSLTARGQNYGYTF. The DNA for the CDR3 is TGTGCCAGCAGTTTGACCGCCAGGGGGCAGAACTATGGCTACACCTTC.